The clone carrying this T cell receptor beta chain was seen many times. Using RNA template, CDR3s of TCR alpha and beta were amplified with iRepertoire arm-PCR. One entry per CDR3 protein results from TCRdb running MiXCR on the multiplex PCR reads. Of 160,000 or so distinct CDR3 sequences listed, around 40% are singletons. This sample stems from a study of glioma-infiltrating T cells. From germline, CDR1 is MDHEN and CDR2 SYDVKM. The ends lost 4 bases at V and 5 bases at J; junction bases unmatched: 5. The CDR3 runs 15 residues. This chain uses TRBV28 with TRBJ2-1, with TRBD2 matching over 10 bases. Material for sequencing was glioma tissue, nonneoplastic brain tissue, or PBMCs (not recorded which). This receptor was identified in a human donor with low-grade glioma or glioblastoma, undergoing nonglioma brain surgery, or in good health (not recorded which). This CDR3 is CASSSLAGSNNEQFF. The CDR3 DNA reads as TGTGCCAGCAGTTCACTAGCGGGATCGAACAATGAGCAGTTCTTC.